A single sample is the source of the 13 T cell receptor beta chains below, sequenced in a study of T-cell memory formation after mild COVID-19. TCRdb re-derived calls from the 5' RACE reads in MiXCR, one entry per CDR3 protein. This table has hundreds of thousands of distinct CDR3 sequences, 15% to 20% appearing once. The sequenced sample was PBMCs or a T cell subset sorted from them (not recorded which). These receptors were collected from a man between 18 and 29 years old who had mild COVID-19 (a few samples of this study predate the infection). Cell type and time point are not known.

This chain connects TRBV6-6 to TRBJ1-4; TRBD1 is a possible D gene (5 bases). V shed 6 bases and J shed 0 bases, with 17 bases lying between them. The CDR3 extends over 17 amino acids. Germline assignment: CDR1 MNHNY and CDR2 SVGAGI (reference sequence). CDR3 nucleotide sequence: TGTGCCAGCAGGGGGGGGGGAACATTCTCAACTAATGAAAAACTGTTTTTT. This encodes CASRGGGTFSTNEKLFF.

This clonotype was observed a few times. The V gene is TRBV4-1, the J gene TRBJ2-1; D gene uncertain. This CDR3 is 12 amino acids long. Between the trimmed V and J ends, which lost 3 bases and 8 bases, there was a span of 8 bases. CDR1 and CDR2 (germline): MGHRA, YSYEKL. The chain's CDR3 is CASSQSGDEQFF. The CDR3 DNA sequence: TGCGCCAGCAGCCAGTCCGGAGATGAGCAGTTCTTC.

This clonotype has only a few counts. V is TRBV6-5 and J is TRBJ1-3; 9 nucleotides match TRBD1. J gave up 2 bases and V 6 bases, and 5 bases lay outside the gene matches. CDR3 length: 15 residues. Germline loops: CDR1 MNHEY, CDR2 SVGAGI. For the CDR3, the DNA is TGTGCCAGCAGACAGGGGGCAATAGCTGGAAACACCATATATTTT. It is translated as CASRQGAIAGNTIYF.

This clonotype has only a few counts. The J gene is TRBJ2-1, the V gene TRBV11-2, with 12 bases that match TRBD2. The J segment lost 4 bases and the V segment lost 4 bases, leaving 8 bases of the junction unmatched. In germline, CDR1 is SGHAT, CDR2 FQNNGV. This CDR3 region has 17 residues. The CDR3, as DNA: TGTGCCAGCAGCTCACCGTTGGGGACTAGCGGGTACAATGAGCAGTTCTTC. As protein: CASSSPLGTSGYNEQFF.

CDR3 DNA: TGCAGCGTTGGGGCCCCCGGACAGGGTGTATTGGATGGCTACACCTTC. It translates to CSVGAPGQGVLDGYTF. This chain joins TRBV29-1 and TRBJ1-2; 8 bases match TRBD1. The germline CDR1 and CDR2 sequences are SQVTM and ANQGSEA. V gave up 4 bases and J gave up 6 bases; unmatched junction bases: 16. The CDR3 runs 16 residues.

The chain carries TRBV7-2 and TRBJ1-6, with no clear D. V lost 5 bases and J lost 11, with 13 bases in between. The CDR3 runs 13 residues. The germline V gene encodes CDR1 SGHTA and CDR2 FQGNSA. CDR3 in DNA: TGTGCCAGCAGCCCTGACGGTACGGCACCCCTCCACTTT. Translating it yields CASSPDGTAPLHF.

The chain combines TRBV4-1 with TRBJ2-7, with unresolved D. This CDR3 region has 16 residues. V lost 1 base and J 0 bases, leaving 13 bases between the germline ends. CDR1 is MGHRA, CDR2 YSYEKL, per germline. This chain's CDR3 is CASSQVPSPFSYEQYF. For the CDR3, the DNA is TGCGCCAGCAGCCAAGTCCCCAGCCCCTTCTCCTACGAGCAGTACTTC.

This clonotype appeared many times. The CDR3 loop is CASSSPNTEAFF. The CDR3 nucleotides read TGTGCCAGCAGCTCCCCTAACACTGAAGCTTTCTTT. The chain carries TRBV5-5 and TRBJ1-1; D uncertain. Germline values: CDR1 SGHKS, CDR2 YYEKEE (reference sequence). Trimming removed 3 bases from V and 2 bases from J, with 5 bases in between. The CDR3 sequence is 12 residues long. The variable domain in full, completed from reference TRBV5-5 and TRBJ1-1, reads DAGVTQSPTHLIKTRGQQVTLRCSPISGHKSVSWYQQVLGQGPQFIFQYYEKEERGRGNFPDRFSARQFPNYSSELNVNALLLGDSALYLCASSSPNTEAFFGQGTRLTVV.

The chain employs TRBV7-2 and TRBJ2-1, with unresolved D. Germline CDR1 SGHTA, CDR2 FQGNSA. V gave up 5 bases and J gave up 7 bases, with 12 bases separating them. This CDR3 spans 13 amino acids. The CDR3 DNA follows: TGTGCCAGCAGCAACACTGTCCCGAATGAGCAGTTCTTC. This sequence encodes CASSNTVPNEQFF.

The chain combines TRBV7-6 with TRBJ1-5, with D possibly being TRBD1 (6 bases). The CDR3 totals 13 residues. CDR1 is SGHVS, CDR2 FNYEAQ, per germline. With 1 base removed from V and 7 bases from J, the gap between germline ends came to 8 bases. DNA of the CDR3: TGTGCCAGCAGCTTAGAGGGGGTCCAGCCCCAGCATTTT. It yields the protein CASSLEGVQPQHF.

The V and J genes are TRBV7-2 and TRBJ2-1, with 14 bases identical to TRBD2. Losses at the gene ends were 5 bases for V and 9 bases for J; bases not matched to a gene: 9. Looked up from germline, CDR1 is SGHTA and CDR2 is FQGNSA. This CDR3 is 16 amino acids long. CDR3 sequence (DNA): TGTGCCAGCAGCCCGAGACTAGCGGGGGGGGTGGTTGAGCAGTTCTTC. Translating it yields CASSPRLAGGVVEQFF.

This clonotype has more than one count but fewer than ten. V is TRBV20-1 and J is TRBJ2-3, with D uncertain. CDR1 and CDR2 from the germline V gene are DFQATT and SNEGSKA (reference sequence). This CDR3 is built from 12 residues. V lost 3 bases and J 3 bases, leaving 7 bases between the germline ends. CDR3 nucleotides: TGCAGTGCTAGTAGGTTGACAGATACGCAGTATTTT. This sequence encodes CSASRLTDTQYF.

At least ten counts were recorded for this clonotype. This chain uses TRBV7-8 with TRBJ2-4; 10 nucleotides line up with TRBD1. Germline assignment: CDR1 SGHVS and CDR2 FQNEAQ. The ends lost 5 bases at V and 5 bases at J; junction bases unmatched: 3. CDR3 size: 14 residues. CDR3 residues: CASSRQGAENIQYF. DNA of the CDR3: TGTGCCAGCAGCCGACAGGGGGCCGAAAACATTCAGTACTTC.